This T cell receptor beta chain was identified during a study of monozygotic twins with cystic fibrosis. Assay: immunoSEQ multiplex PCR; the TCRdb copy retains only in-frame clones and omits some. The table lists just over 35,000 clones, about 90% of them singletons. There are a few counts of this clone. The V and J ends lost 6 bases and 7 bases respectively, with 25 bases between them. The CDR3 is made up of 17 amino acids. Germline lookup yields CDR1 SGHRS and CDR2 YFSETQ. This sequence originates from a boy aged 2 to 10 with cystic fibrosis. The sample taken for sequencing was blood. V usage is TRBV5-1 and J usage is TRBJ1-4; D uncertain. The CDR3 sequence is CASNSGGPGELGEKLFF. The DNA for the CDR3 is TGCGCCAGCAACAGTGGCGGCCCCGGGGAATTGGGTGAAAAACTGTTTTTT.